The present T cell receptor (beta chain) was sequenced within a study of control samples from healthy donors and cancer patients. The germline gives CDR1 KGHSH, CDR2 LQKENI. Trimming took off 3 bases at V and 1 base at J, with 6 bases between the two ends. This CDR3 comprises 13 residues. Generated by immunoSEQ multiplex PCR, the TCRdb table keeps only in-frame clones and is missing some. The table lists under 200,000 clones, roughly nine tenths of them singletons. With respect to this clone: Other DNA sequences from this sample encode an identical CDR3 as well.

The specimen sequenced was blood. The rearrangement uses TRBV18 and TRBJ1-1, with D uncertain. This TCR came from a woman between 25 and 40 years old in good health. The CDR3 DNA follows: TGTGCCAGCTCACCTACGGGGAACACTGAAGCTTTCTTT. Translating it yields CASSPTGNTEAFF.